One and the same sample provided the 32 T cell receptor beta chains below, sequenced in a study of cytomegalovirus exposure and HLA in healthy donors. The PCR contained 60 Vbeta and 13 Jbeta primers. Method: immunoSEQ multiplex PCR; TCRdb's copy keeps in-frame clones and lacks some. The sample lists about 180,000 clones; about three quarters were seen once. Sequenced sample: PBMCs. Every receptor here comes from a man aged 18 to 30 in good health and CMV-seronegative.

V is TRBV30 and J is TRBJ2-3; TRBD2 matches 9 bases. CDR1 is GTSNPN, CDR2 SVGIG, per germline (reference sequence). The V segment lost 4 bases and the J segment 5 bases; nucleotides outside the gene matches: 7. CDR3 length: 14 amino acids. CDR3 DNA: TGTGCCTGGACGGCGGGAGGGCAGGGAGATACGCAGTATTTT. It translates to CAWTAGGQGDTQYF. The full variable domain, its missing parts supplied by reference TRBV30 and TRBJ2-3, is SQTIHQWPATLVQPVGSPLSLECTVEGTSNPNLYWYRQAAGRGLQLLFYSVGIGQISSEVPQNLSASRPQDRQFILSSKKLLLSDSGFYLCAWTAGGQGDTQYFGPGTRLTVL.

The chain links TRBV11-2 to TRBJ2-7, with TRBD1 matching 7 bases. Germline-derived CDR1 and CDR2 are SGHAT and FQNNGV. V was pared by 5 bases and J by 3 bases, with 10 bases of the junction left unmatched. There are 15 residues in the CDR3. The CDR3 coding sequence is TGTGCCAGCAGCCCCCTTGAGGGGACAGACTACGAGCAGTACTTC. Residues: CASSPLEGTDYEQYF.

The chain carries TRBV27 and TRBJ1-2; 11 bases line up with TRBD1. Germline lookup yields CDR1 MNHEY and CDR2 SMNVEV (reference sequence). The V and J ends lost 5 bases and 8 bases, in that order; junction bases with no gene match: 7. There are 14 residues in the CDR3. The CDR3 bases are TGTGCCAGCAGTCCACGGACAGGGGGCCCCGGCTACACCTTC. Translated, it gives CASSPRTGGPGYTF.

The V and J genes are TRBV6-6 and TRBJ2-5; tentatively, D is TRBD1 (5 bases). Trimming left V 5 bases short and J 5 bases short, with 18 bases between. The CDR3 consists of 15 residues. The germline CDR1 and CDR2 sequences are MNHNY and SVGAGI (reference sequence). CDR3 DNA: TGTGCCAGCAGTCCCCCGACAGATCGATCGGAGACCCAGTACTTC. As protein: CASSPPTDRSETQYF.

This clone was recorded once. Other nucleotide sequences from this sample produce the same CDR3. This sequence joins TRBV14 and TRBJ1-6; D is ambiguous. V lost 6 bases to trimming and J lost 4 bases, with 10 bases between them. The germline CDR1 and CDR2 sequences are SGHDN and FVKESK. The CDR3 consists of 14 residues. CDR3 sequence: CASRPTGYNSPLHF. The DNA of the CDR3 is TGTGCCAGCAGGCCGACGGGTTATAATTCACCCCTCCACTTT.

The rearrangement links TRBV6-1 to TRBJ2-1; no clear D gene. Germline V gives CDR1 MNHNS, CDR2 SASEGT. The V and J ends lost 2 bases and 0 bases respectively, with 8 bases between them. This CDR3 is 15 amino acids long. CDR3 region: CASSERSGSYNEQFF. The CDR3 DNA follows: TGTGCCAGCAGTGAACGGTCGGGCTCCTACAATGAGCAGTTCTTC.

The genes are TRBV25-1 and TRBJ2-1; D is possibly TRBD2 (6 bases). Between the trimmed V and J ends, which lost 0 bases and 7 bases, there was a span of 7 bases. The CDR3 is 13 residues long. In germline, CDR1 is MGHDK, CDR2 SYGVNS. In nucleotides, the CDR3 is TGTGCCAGCAGTGAATATAGCGGAAATGAGCAGTTCTTC. It yields the protein CASSEYSGNEQFF.

This chain connects TRBV30 to TRBJ2-5; 8 nucleotides line up with TRBD2. Per the germline V gene, CDR1 is GTSNPN and CDR2 is SVGIG (reference sequence). With 1 base clipped from V and 1 base from J, the junction kept 5 bases outside the gene matches. The CDR3 contains 15 residues. The CDR3 region is CAWSGVSGAQETQYF. DNA for the CDR3: TGTGCCTGGAGTGGGGTTAGCGGGGCCCAAGAGACCCAGTACTTC. The complete variable domain, with remaining parts taken from reference TRBV30 and TRBJ2-5, reads SQTIHQWPATLVQPVGSPLSLECTVEGTSNPNLYWYRQAAGRGLQLLFYSVGIGQISSEVPQNLSASRPQDRQFILSSKKLLLSDSGFYLCAWSGVSGAQETQYFGPGTRLLVL.

The chain links TRBV10-3 to TRBJ1-3; D is uncertain. The CDR3 is 10 residues long. Trimming left V 11 bases short and J 3 bases short, with 5 bases between. From germline, CDR1 is ENHRY and CDR2 SYGVKD. The CDR3 here is CAAGGNTIYF. The CDR3 bases are TGTGCCGCAGGTGGAAACACCATATATTTT.

This clone was picked up one time. The chain couples TRBV7-3 to TRBJ2-1; 11 bases are shared with TRBD2. The CDR3 is 16 residues long. Per the germline V gene, CDR1 is SGHTA and CDR2 is FQGTGA. Trimming cost V 3 bases and J 2 bases; bases outside gene matches: 3. For the CDR3, the DNA is TGTGCCAGCAGCTTTGTAGCGGGAGGGGCCTACAATGAGCAGTTCTTC. Residues: CASSFVAGGAYNEQFF.

This clone was seen only a few times. The rearrangement joins TRBV28 to TRBJ2-1, with 14 bases matching TRBD2. CDR1 and CDR2 from the germline V gene are MDHEN and SYDVKM. After removal of 3 bases from V and 0 bases from J, the junction contained 7 bases not matched to a gene. This CDR3 has 19 residues. This chain's CDR3 is CASSLWGLAGDGSYNEQFF. CDR3 DNA: TGTGCCAGCAGTTTGTGGGGACTAGCGGGAGACGGCTCCTACAATGAGCAGTTCTTC.

CDR3 sequence reads: CASSQDGLAGPPNNEQFF. The DNA of the CDR3 is TGTGCCAGCAGCCAAGACGGGCTAGCGGGACCACCTAACAATGAGCAGTTCTTC. The J gene is TRBJ2-1, the V gene TRBV4-2; 9 nucleotides match TRBD2. Per germline, CDR1 LGHNA and CDR2 YNFKEQ. The CDR3 extends over 18 amino acids. V gave up 0 bases and J gave up 5 bases; unmatched junction bases: 11.

This chain connects TRBV5-4 to TRBJ1-1; perhaps TRBD1 as D (6 bases). The ends were cut back, 2 bases at V and 8 bases at J, with 19 bases in the middle. The germline CDR1 and CDR2 sequences are SGHNT and YYREEE (reference sequence). The CDR3 sequence is 15 residues long. CDR3 sequence (DNA): TGTGCCAGCAGCTTAGTCGGGGGGGCGGAGGCCGAAGCTTTCTTT. Protein: CASSLVGGAEAEAFF.

The V gene is TRBV6-5, the J gene TRBJ1-1; possible D gene TRBD1, 5 bases. The V end was cut by 5 bases, the J end by 3 bases, with 16 bases between. The CDR3 length is 15 residues. The germline V gene encodes CDR1 MNHEY and CDR2 SVGAGI. CDR3 coding DNA: TGTGCCAGCAGTGGCCGGGACGGGGGATACACTGAAGCTTTCTTT. Translation: CASSGRDGGYTEAFF.

The chain recombines TRBV7-2 with TRBJ1-1; D might be TRBD1 (6 bases). Germline lookup yields CDR1 SGHTA and CDR2 FQGNSA. The CDR3 is 18 residues long. The V and J ends lost 6 bases and 1 base respectively, with 24 bases between them. The CDR3 coding sequence is TGTGCCAGCAGGAAGGGGCGAACAGGGTCAGATGGGAACACTGAAGCTTTCTTT. It translates to CASRKGRTGSDGNTEAFF.

This clone was observed once. The V and J genes are TRBV10-3 and TRBJ1-5, with D unclear. The CDR3 is 15 amino acids. The germline CDR1 and CDR2 sequences are ENHRY and SYGVKD. Trimming took off 3 bases at V and 0 bases at J, with 9 bases between the two ends. The CDR3 DNA reads as TGTGCCATCAGTGATTCGGGATTTAGCAATCAGCCCCAGCATTTT. Amino acids: CAISDSGFSNQPQHF.

The CDR3 sequence: CSVDDLGEQFF. The CDR3, as DNA: TGCAGCGTTGATGACCTCGGGGAGCAGTTCTTC. V usage is TRBV29-1 and J usage is TRBJ2-1; D is uncertain. Trimming removed 3 bases from V and 10 bases from J, with 10 bases in between. The CDR3 covers 11 residues. Germline assignment: CDR1 SQVTM and CDR2 ANQGSEA.

The CDR3 reads CASTLGQGNGYTF. As DNA, the CDR3 is TGTGCCAGCACTCTCGGACAGGGAAATGGCTACACCTTC. V is TRBV6-5 and J is TRBJ1-2, with 8 bases fitting TRBD1. The CDR3 length is 13 residues. V dropped 7 bases and J dropped 6; count of bases not matched to a gene: 7. Germline V gene lookup returns CDR1 MNHEY and CDR2 SVGAGI.

The rearrangement links TRBV6-5 to TRBJ1-2; D remains ambiguous. This CDR3 has 13 residues. Trimming took 2 bases from V and 0 from J, leaving 4 bases between them. Per the germline V gene, CDR1 is MNHEY and CDR2 is SVGAGI. The CDR3 bases are TGTGCCAGCAGTTACGGCACTAACTATGGCTACACCTTC. This translates into CASSYGTNYGYTF.

The chain employs TRBV27 and TRBJ2-7; 7 nucleotides agree with TRBD2. The junction had 7 bases not matched to a gene; V was cut back by 6 bases and J by 2 bases. The CDR3 loop spans 14 amino acids. The germline V gene has CDR1 MNHEY and CDR2 SMNVEV (reference sequence). The CDR3 is CASSREVTTYEQYF. DNA for the CDR3: TGTGCCAGCAGCCGGGAGGTAACAACCTACGAGCAGTACTTC.

The chain combines TRBV7-3 with TRBJ2-2; 7 positions match TRBD1. In germline, CDR1 is SGHTA, CDR2 FQGTGA. The V gene end was trimmed by 5 bases and the J gene end by 0 bases; junction bases not matched to a gene: 3. This CDR3 has 15 amino acids. The CDR3 loop reads CASSPTGSNTGELFF. The CDR3 DNA reads as TGTGCCAGCAGCCCGACAGGGTCGAACACCGGGGAGCTGTTTTTT.

This rearrangement joins TRBV5-1 to TRBJ2-7; D might be TRBD1 (6 bases). CDR1 is SGHRS, CDR2 YFSETQ, per germline. V lost 0 bases to trimming and J lost 2 bases, with 9 bases between them. This CDR3 is built from 14 residues. CDR3 coding DNA: TGCGCCAGCAGCTTGGTACAGGGAGCCTACGAGCAGTACTTC. Its translation: CASSLVQGAYEQYF.

The chain carries TRBV21-1 and TRBJ1-1. TRBV21-1 is tagged as a pseudogene. The CDR3 loop spans 16 amino acids. In DNA form, the CDR3 reads TGTGCCAGCAGCAAATATTATCAGGCGGGATTGCCTGAAGCTTTCTTT. Residues: CASSKYYQAGLPEAFF.

This chain joins TRBV4-2 and TRBJ1-6; 11 bases are a match to TRBD1. Germline V CDR1 and CDR2: LGHNA, YNFKEQ. V was clipped by 4 bases and J by 12 bases; unmatched bases: 5. This CDR3 is 14 amino acids long. CDR3 coding DNA: TGTGCCAGCAGCCCGGGACAGGGGGAAAGACCCCTCCACTTT. This gives the protein CASSPGQGERPLHF.

The chain has TRBV2 and TRBJ2-1; 8 bases align to TRBD2. This CDR3 has 16 residues. In germline, CDR1 is SNHLY, CDR2 FYNNEI. V lost 8 bases to trimming and J lost 4 bases; unmatched junction nucleotides: 13. CDR3 in amino acids: CASSLAGLMLYNEQFF. CDR3 DNA sequence: TGTGCCAGCTCCTTAGCGGGGCTCATGTTATACAATGAGCAGTTCTTC.

There are a few counts of this clone. The chain links TRBV2 to TRBJ1-5, with D unclear. Trimming cost V 5 bases and J 5 bases, with 10 bases left between them. Germline V gene sequence: CDR1 SNHLY, CDR2 FYNNEI. This CDR3 comprises 13 residues. The CDR3 reads CASSRSLDQPQHF. The CDR3 coding sequence is TGTGCCAGCAGTCGGTCGCTCGATCAGCCCCAGCATTTT.

The gene calls are TRBV7-8 and TRBJ2-2, with TRBD1 matching 8 bases. The CDR3 loop spans 16 amino acids. Trimming took 3 bases from V and 2 from J; bases not matched to a gene: 5. CDR1 and CDR2 (germline): SGHVS, FQNEAQ. DNA of the CDR3: TGTGCCAGCAGCTTCAACAGGGGGTCTAACACCGGGGAGCTGTTTTTT. This encodes CASSFNRGSNTGELFF.

The chain employs TRBV27 and TRBJ1-5; D is undetermined. The V gene's germline CDR1 is MNHEY and CDR2 SMNVEV (reference sequence). Trimming removed 0 bases from V and 9 bases from J, with 9 bases in between. The CDR3 runs to 13 residues. DNA for the CDR3: TGTGCCAGCAGTTTATCGGGGAGTACGCCCCAGCATTTT. Protein product: CASSLSGSTPQHF.

The V call is TRBV18, the J call TRBJ1-2; the match to TRBD1 covers 9 bases. From germline, CDR1 is KGHSH and CDR2 LQKENI. The V gene end was trimmed by 3 bases and the J gene end by 7 bases; junction bases not matched to a gene: 6. This CDR3 has 14 amino acids. This CDR3 is CASSPEGQGRGYTF. The CDR3 DNA follows: TGTGCCAGCTCACCTGAGGGACAGGGTCGTGGCTACACCTTC.

As for this clone: No DNA is shown, since the ends of the CDR3 on it are uncertain; the CDR3 is the one TCRdb lists. The J gene is TRBJ2-1, the V gene TRBV21-1; the D call in the table, TRBD2, was not verified against the DNA. TRBV21-1 is marked as a pseudogene. The CDR3 totals 14 residues, both ends included. CDR3 protein: CASERWAGGNEQFF.

The J gene is TRBJ1-5, the V gene TRBV5-3; no reliable D call. TRBV5-3 is placed among ORFs of uncertain function. This CDR3 contains 15 residues. Trimming removed 0 bases at V and 2 bases at J, with 9 bases between. The CDR3: CARSLARSGNQPQHF. The CDR3 nucleotides are TGTGCCAGAAGCTTGGCGAGATCGGGCAATCAGCCCCAGCATTTT.

The V and J genes are TRBV10-3 and TRBJ1-5, with 10 bases that match TRBD1. Germline V gene lookup returns CDR1 ENHRY and CDR2 SYGVKD. The CDR3 consists of 14 residues. J gave up 7 bases and V 6 bases, and 6 bases lay outside the gene matches. The CDR3 region has the DNA TGTGCCATCAGCAGACAGGGGGCAGAACAGCCCCAGCATTTT. Residues: CAISRQGAEQPQHF.